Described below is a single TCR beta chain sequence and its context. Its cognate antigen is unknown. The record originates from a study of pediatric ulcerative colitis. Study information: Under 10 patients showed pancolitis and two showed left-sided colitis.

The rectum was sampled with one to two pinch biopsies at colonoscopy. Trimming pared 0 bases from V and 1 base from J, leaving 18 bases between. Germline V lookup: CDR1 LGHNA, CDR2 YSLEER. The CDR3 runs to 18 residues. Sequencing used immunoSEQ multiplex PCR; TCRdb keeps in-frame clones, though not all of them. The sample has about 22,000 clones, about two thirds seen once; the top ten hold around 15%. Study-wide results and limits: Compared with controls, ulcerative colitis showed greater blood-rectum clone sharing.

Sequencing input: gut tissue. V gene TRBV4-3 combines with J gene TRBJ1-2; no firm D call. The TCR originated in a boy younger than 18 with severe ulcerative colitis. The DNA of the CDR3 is TGCGCCAGCAGCCAAGATCAAGGAGCGGGCCACCTTAACTATGGCTACACCTTC. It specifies CASSQDQGAGHLNYGYTF.